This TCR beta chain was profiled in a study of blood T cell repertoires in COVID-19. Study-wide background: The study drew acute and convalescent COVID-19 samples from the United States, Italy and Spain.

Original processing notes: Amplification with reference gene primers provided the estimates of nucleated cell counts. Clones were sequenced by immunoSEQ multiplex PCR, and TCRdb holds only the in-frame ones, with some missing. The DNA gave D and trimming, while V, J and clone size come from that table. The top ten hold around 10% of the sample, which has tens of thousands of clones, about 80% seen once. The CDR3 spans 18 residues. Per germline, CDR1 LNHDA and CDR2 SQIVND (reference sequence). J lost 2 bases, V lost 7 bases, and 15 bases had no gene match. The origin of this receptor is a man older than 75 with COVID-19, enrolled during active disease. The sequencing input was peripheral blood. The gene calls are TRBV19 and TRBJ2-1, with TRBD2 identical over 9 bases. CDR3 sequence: CASTPTLLAGNPYNEQFF. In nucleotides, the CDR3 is TGTGCCAGTACCCCAACCCTCCTAGCGGGGAATCCCTACAATGAGCAGTTCTTC.